Below are 2 T cell receptor beta chains sequenced from a single sample in a study of metastatic and nonmetastatic thyroid tumors. TCRdb re-called clones via MiXCR from the PCR reads. The sample contains about 41,000 clones, roughly 24% of which appear only once. All patients were treatment-naive before thyroid surgery. Material: tumor tissue. These receptors were obtained from a female donor with papillary thyroid cancer or a benign thyroid nodule (not recorded which). Some clones in this sample may be carry-over from other donors' samples.

For this clone: A much larger clone is a single base away; this may be a read error. Distinct nucleotide sequences in the sample also encode this CDR3. The chain carries TRBV20-1 and TRBJ2-1, with 8 bases fitting TRBD2. Germline V gene data show CDR1 as DFQATT and CDR2 as SNEGSKA (reference sequence). The CDR3 has 16 amino acids. The CDR3 reads CSARDGSGRPYNEQFF. CDR3 bases: TGCAGTGCCAGAGATGGGAGCGGGAGACCCTACAATGAGCAGTTCTTC.

Points on this clone: The junction does not match germline at one end; this may be a read error. The rearrangement links TRBV6-1 to TRBJ2-7, with a possible D match to TRBD2 (5 bases). The CDR3 spans 15 residues. The V gene's germline CDR1 is MNHNS and CDR2 SASEGT. CDR3 residues: CASSEDDGGAYEHYF. The CDR3 DNA is TGCGCCAGCAGTGAAGACGATGGAGGTGCCTACGAGCATTACTTC.